Listed below are T cell receptor beta chains from one sample, sequenced in a study of tumor-infiltrating lymphocytes in glioblastoma multiforme. TCRdb processed the multiplex PCR reads anew with MiXCR; each CDR3 protein has one entry. The repertoire consists of about 9,600 distinct CDR3 sequences, with just over 65% occurring once and the leading ten covering roughly 56%. Source material: brain tumor tissue. Receptors originate from a male donor with glioblastoma. Each CDR3 is given with its conserved first and last residue. The D gene is left open where the match is weak. Clone size appears in some rows only: once, few, many, or a class for an expanded clone.

>TRBV5-6|TRBJ2-2|-|16|-
CASSLADKFDTGELFF
TGTGCCAGCAGCTTGGCGGACAAGTTCGACACCGGGGAGCTATTTTTT
>TRBV4-1|TRBJ1-5|-|16|-
CASSQSGTVSNEPQHF
TGCGCCAGCAGCCAATCGGGAACGGTAAGCAATGAGCCCCAGCATTTT
>TRBV11-2|TRBJ2-7|TRBD1|12|-
CASSRQGTEQYF
TGTGCCAGCAGCCGACAGGGTACCGAGCAGTACTTC
>TRBV4-2|TRBJ2-3|TRBD2|17|many
CASSQSIAGLRTDTQYF
TGTGCCAGCAGCCAATCCATAGCGGGACTACGCACAGATACGCAGTATTTT
>TRBV12-3/TRBV12-4|TRBJ2-3|TRBD2|17|-
CAGSSTSGRAGADTQYF
TGTGCCGGCAGTTCGACTAGCGGGAGGGCCGGGGCAGATACGCAATATTTT
>TRBV11-2|TRBJ1-2|TRBD1|15|-
CASSLAGTGGFGYTF
TGTGCCAGCAGCTTAGCAGGGACAGGGGGCTTTGGCTACACCTTC
>TRBV11-3|TRBJ2-3|-|14|once
CASSLDGATDTQYF
TGTGCCAGCAGCTTAGACGGGGCAACTGATACGCAGTATTTT
>TRBV10-3|TRBJ2-2|-|14|-
CAIGSGSDTGELFF
TGTGCCATCGGAAGCGGGTCCGACACCGGGGAGCTGTTTTTT
>TRBV11-2|TRBJ1-4|-|15|-
CASSLDFRTNEKLFF
TGTGCCAGTAGCTTAGATTTCAGAACTAATGAAAAACTGTTTTTT
>TRBV6-1|TRBJ1-5|-|13|-
CASSEAQRQPQHF
TGTGCCAGCAGTGAAGCCCAAAGACAGCCCCAGCATTTT
>TRBV11-2|TRBJ2-3|TRBD2|16|-
CASSPGTSGRSDTQYF
TGTGCCAGCAGCCCGGGGACTAGCGGGAGGTCGGATACGCAGTATTTT
>TRBV20-1|TRBJ2-5|-|11|-
CSARDLETQYF
TGCAGTGCTAGAGATCTGGAGACCCAGTACTTC
>TRBV5-1|TRBJ2-3|TRBD2|15|many
CASKASGRETDTQYF
TGCGCCAGCAAAGCTAGCGGGAGAGAGACAGATACGCAGTATTTT
>TRBV20-1|TRBJ2-5|TRBD2|16|-
CSARPPSGRGAETQYF
TGCAGTGCTAGACCTCCTAGCGGGAGAGGTGCGGAGACCCAGTACTTC
>TRBV5-6|TRBJ2-1|TRBD2|15|once
CASSARLAGYNEQFF
TGTGCCAGCAGCGCCAGACTAGCGGGTTACAATGAGCAGTTCTTC
>TRBV6-1|TRBJ1-5|-|14|few
CASSEDEENQPQHF
TGTGCCAGCAGTGAAGACGAGGAGAATCAGCCCCAGCATTTT
>TRBV7-9|TRBJ2-3|-|18|-
CASSLPLETWGNTGTQYF
TGTGCCAGCAGCTTACCACTCGAGACGTGGGGGAACACAGGTACGCAGTATTTT
>TRBV12-3/TRBV12-4|TRBJ2-1|-|14|-
CASSPRGGRSEQFF
TGTGCCAGCAGCCCAAGGGGAGGAAGGAGTGAGCAGTTCTTC
>TRBV6-6|TRBJ2-7|-|16|-
CASSYSGGRPSYEQYF
TGTGCCAGCAGTTACTCTGGAGGGAGGCCCTCCTACGAGCAGTACTTC
>TRBV7-9|TRBJ1-2|-|15|-
CASNQTTSQGGGYTF
TGCGCCAGCAACCAAACTACGTCACAGGGCGGTGGCTACACCTTC
>TRBV20-1|TRBJ2-7|-|12|-
CRDSRSYDEQYF
TGCCGTGATAGTAGAAGCTATGACGAGCAGTACTTC
>TRBV10-2|TRBJ1-3|-|11|once
CASNEGNTIYF
TGCGCCAGCAACGAGGGAAACACCATATATTTT
>TRBV11-1|TRBJ1-1|TRBD1|15|-
CATSFPGSGGTEAFF
TGTGCCACCAGCTTCCCGGGGTCAGGGGGCACCGAAGCTTTCTTT
>TRBV6-5|TRBJ2-5|-|15|-
CASSTLMANQETQYF
TGTGCCAGCAGTACCCTGATGGCAAACCAAGAGACCCAGTACTTC
>TRBV27|TRBJ2-3|TRBD2|18|-
CASRSDRSGKYSTDTQYF
TGTGCCAGCAGGTCCGACCGCAGCGGGAAGTATAGCACAGATACGCAGTATTTT
>TRBV5-1|TRBJ2-2|-|16|-
CASRPLWGGVNGELFF
TGCGCCAGCCGCCCCTTATGGGGAGGCGTTAACGGGGAGCTGTTTTTT
>TRBV5-5|TRBJ2-7|TRBD2|16|few
CASSLEWSGRSNEQYF
TGTGCCAGCAGCTTGGAATGGAGCGGGAGGAGTAACGAGCAGTACTTC
>TRBV5-6|TRBJ1-1|-|14|-
CASSLQGVGTEAFF
TGTGCCAGCAGCTTGCAGGGTGTGGGCACTGAAGCTTTCTTT
>TRBV6-5|TRBJ2-2|-|13|-
CASYYKGGGELFF
TGTGCCAGCTATTACAAGGGTGGCGGGGAGCTGTTTTTT
>TRBV6-5|TRBJ2-3|TRBD2|13|few
CASSGRLADTQYF
TGTGCCAGCAGCGGGAGGTTGGCAGATACGCAGTATTTT
>TRBV20-1|TRBJ2-3|-|12|-
CSAPRIGDTQYF
TGCAGTGCACCTCGGATCGGAGATACGCAGTATTTT
>TRBV5-4|TRBJ2-3|TRBD2|17|-
CSSSSRVAGGLTDTQYF
TGTTCCAGCAGCTCCCGGGTAGCGGGAGGGCTCACAGATACGCAGTATTTT
>TRBV19|TRBJ2-3|-|13|few
CASKDSWADTQYF
TGTGCCAGTAAGGACTCGTGGGCAGATACGCAGTATTTT
>TRBV28|TRBJ2-4|-|13|-
CASKTRAKNIQYF
TGTGCCAGCAAGACGAGAGCCAAAAACATTCAGTACTTC
>TRBV29-1|TRBJ1-1|-|12|few
CSVRFSGTEAFF
TGCAGCGTTCGGTTCAGTGGGACTGAAGCTTTCTTT
>TRBV11-1|TRBJ2-1|-|13|-
CASRLGHWFGQFF
TGTGCCAGCAGATTAGGCCACTGGTTTGGGCAGTTCTTC
>TRBV10-3|TRBJ2-4|-|16|-
CAISDRGVIAKNIRYF
TGTGCCATCAGTGATAGGGGGGTAATAGCCAAAAACATTCGGTACTTC
>TRBV20-1|TRBJ2-5|TRBD2|14|-
CSAPLSGREETQYF
TGCAGTGCCCCCCTTAGCGGGAGGGAAGAGACCCAGTACTTC
>TRBV29-1|TRBJ2-7|TRBD2|13|-
CRVQTSETYEQYF
TGCAGAGTCCAAACTAGCGAAACCTACGAGCAGTACTTC
>TRBV20-1|TRBJ2-7|TRBD2|15|-
CGANLRTSGLPGQYF
TGTGGTGCCAACCTTCGGACTAGCGGGCTCCCGGGGCAGTACTTC
>TRBV4-1|TRBJ1-5|-|15|-
CASSQDPGPNQPQHF
TGCGCAAGCAGCCAAGACCCAGGGCCTAATCAGCCCCAGCATTTT
>TRBV20-1|TRBJ2-3|TRBD2|20|-
CSAGRPGLAGGPGSTDTQYF
TGCAGTGCTGGTCGCCCCGGACTAGCGGGAGGGCCGGGTAGCACAGATACACAGTATTTT
>TRBV6-5|TRBJ2-5|-|15|-
CACRREGRYQETQYF
TGTGCCTGCAGACGGGAAGGGAGGTATCAAGAGACCCAGTACTTC
>TRBV11-3|TRBJ2-7|TRBD1|14|-
CASSPARQGFEQYF
TGTGCCAGCAGCCCCGCCAGACAGGGGTTCGAGCAGTACTTC
>TRBV28|TRBJ2-7|-|13|-
CGSSPRQRYEQYF
TGTGGCAGCAGTCCCCGACAGCGGTACGAGCAGTACTTC
>TRBV30|TRBJ1-3|-|13|-
CAWPTSSGNTIYF
TGTGCCTGGCCTACCAGTTCTGGAAACACCATATATTTT
>TRBV29-1|TRBJ1-4|-|13|-
CRVGIKGEEKLFF
TGCCGCGTTGGTATCAAGGGGGAAGAAAAACTGTTTTTT
>TRBV30|TRBJ2-1|TRBD2|11|medium-sized
CAWGRGNEQFF
TGTGCCTGGGGGCGGGGGAATGAGCAGTTCTTC
>TRBV11-2|TRBJ2-2|TRBD2|20|-
CVSTTSFGQGLAVNTGELFF
TGTGTCAGCACCACCTCATTTGGCCAAGGGCTAGCGGTAAACACCGGGGAGCTGTTTTTT
>TRBV20-1|TRBJ2-1|-|14|few
CSARDVAVLYEQFF
TGCAGTGCTAGAGATGTGGCAGTGCTGTATGAGCAGTTCTTT
>TRBV11-2|TRBJ1-6|-|20|-
CASSLSGLAAGGAVRSPLHF
TGTGCCAGCAGCTTATCGGGGCTGGCCGCCGGGGGCGCTGTGAGGTCACCCCTCCACTTT
>TRBV29-1|TRBJ2-7|TRBD2|16|few
CSVEDKVPSGSNEQYF
TGCAGCGTTGAAGATAAAGTGCCTAGCGGGAGTAACGAGCAGTACTTC
>TRBV7-9|TRBJ1-4|TRBD1|16|-
CVSSLSWGTGSEKLFF
TGTGTCAGCAGCCTGTCATGGGGGACAGGGAGTGAAAAACTGTTTTTT